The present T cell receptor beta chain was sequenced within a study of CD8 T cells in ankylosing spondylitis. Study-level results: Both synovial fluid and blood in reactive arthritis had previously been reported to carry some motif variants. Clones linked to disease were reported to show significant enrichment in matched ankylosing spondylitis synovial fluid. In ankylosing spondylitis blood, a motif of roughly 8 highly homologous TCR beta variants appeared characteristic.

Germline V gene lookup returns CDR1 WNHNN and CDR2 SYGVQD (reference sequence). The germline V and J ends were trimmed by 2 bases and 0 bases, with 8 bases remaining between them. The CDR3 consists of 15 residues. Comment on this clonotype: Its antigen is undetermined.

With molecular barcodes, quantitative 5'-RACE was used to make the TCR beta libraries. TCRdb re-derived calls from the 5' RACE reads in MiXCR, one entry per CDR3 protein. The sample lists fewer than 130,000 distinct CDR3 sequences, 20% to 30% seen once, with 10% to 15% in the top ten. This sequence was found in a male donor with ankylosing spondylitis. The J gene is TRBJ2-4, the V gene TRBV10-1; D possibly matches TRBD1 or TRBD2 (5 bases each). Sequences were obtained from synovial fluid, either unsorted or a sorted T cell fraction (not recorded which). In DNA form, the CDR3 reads TGCGCCAGCAGTGAGGGGGGTCTAGCCAAAAACATTCAGTACTTC. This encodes CASSEGGLAKNIQYF.